These 29 T cell receptor beta chains were sequenced from one sample in a study of beta chain features in type 1 diabetes. The investigators reverse transcribed all of the isolated RNA, so they sequenced expressed TCRB transcripts. Repertoires were generated with immunoSEQ multiplex PCR, while TCRdb's copy carries only in-frame clones and drops some. The data show 850,000 to 900,000 clones, roughly 17% seen once. Sequenced: naive CD4+ T cells from blood. These receptors all come from a woman between 18 and 30 years old in good health.

V and J are TRBV19 and TRBJ1-5, with D hard to call. The CDR3 sequence is 14 residues long. Per the germline V gene, CDR1 is LNHDA and CDR2 is SQIVND (reference sequence). The V and J ends lost 5 bases and 7 bases respectively, with 15 bases between them. Here the CDR3 reads CASSWPGSMQPQHF. Here the CDR3 DNA reads TGTGCCAGTAGTTGGCCGGGTAGCATGCAGCCCCAGCATTTT.

As for this clone: At the DNA level, this CDR3 is encoded by other sequences in the same sample as well. The chain carries TRBV7-9 and TRBJ2-3; 7 bases fit TRBD2. The CDR3 spans 14 residues. Trimming cost V 3 bases and J 0 bases; bases outside gene matches: 0. The V gene's germline CDR1 is SEHNR and CDR2 FQNEAQ (reference sequence). DNA for the CDR3: TGTGCCAGCAGCTTCGGGGGGAGCACAGATACGCAGTATTTT. Translated, it gives CASSFGGSTDTQYF.

The chain links TRBV28 to TRBJ1-1; unclear D gene. This CDR3 contains 11 residues. Trimming cost V 8 bases and J 5 bases, with 9 bases left between them. From germline, CDR1 is MDHEN and CDR2 SYDVKM. Here the CDR3 reads CASYAWTEAFF. DNA of the CDR3: TGTGCCAGCTACGCTTGGACTGAAGCTTTCTTT. Based on the CDR3 plus reference TRBV28 and TRBJ1-1, the full variable domain is DVKVTQSSRYLVKRTGEKVFLECVQDMDHENMFWYRQDPGLGLRLIYFSYDVKMKEKGDIPEGYSVSREKKERFSLILESASTNQTSMYLCASYAWTEAFFGQGTRLTVV.

A remark on this clone: Mismatch with germline at one junction end may stem from a read error. The V and J genes are TRBV6-7 and TRBJ1-5; no clear D gene. TRBV6-7 is placed among ORFs of uncertain function. The CDR3 has 15 residues. The CDR3 DNA follows: TGTGCCAGCAACCCCACCAAGGCTAGCAATCGGCCCCAGCATTTT. Translating gives CASNPTKASNRPQHF.

J is TRBJ1-2 and V is TRBV5-1; TRBD1 agrees at 9 bases. The germline CDR1 and CDR2 sequences are SGHRS and YFSETQ. There are 17 residues in the CDR3. With V trimmed by 2 bases and J by 4 bases, 12 bases remained unmatched. CDR3 in DNA: TGCGCCAGCAGCTTATCGGGACAGGGAATCGGAGTCTATGGCTACACCTTC. It is translated as CASSLSGQGIGVYGYTF.

This clone was seen a handful of times. This sample includes further DNA sequences coding for the same CDR3. The chain joins TRBV28 to TRBJ2-7; D unresolved. The CDR3 is made up of 12 amino acids. Trimming cost V 6 bases and J 2 bases, with 8 bases left between them. The germline V gene encodes CDR1 MDHEN and CDR2 SYDVKM. The CDR3 coding sequence is TGTGCCAGCAGGGGAACAGCCTACGAGCAGTACTTC. This encodes CASRGTAYEQYF.

The rearrangement uses TRBV12-5 and TRBJ1-1; possible D gene TRBD1, 5 bases. The CDR3 is 14 residues long. Germline V gene lookup returns CDR1 LGHNT and CDR2 FRNRAP. Deletions cut 5 bases from V and 1 base from J, with 11 bases between. The CDR3 sequence: CASGPGGGNTEAFF. The CDR3 DNA reads TGTGCTAGTGGTCCCGGTGGGGGGAACACTGAAGCTTTCTTT. Full variable domain (remainder filled in from reference TRBV12-5 and TRBJ1-1): DARVTQTPRHKVTEMGQEVTMRCQPILGHNTVFWYRQTMMQGLELLAYFRNRAPLDDSGMPKDRFSAEMPDATLATLKIQPSEPRDSAVYFCASGPGGGNTEAFFGQGTRLTVV.

DNA for the CDR3: TGTGCCAGCAGCCCTACTAGGGGGGCGAGAACCTCTGGAAACACCATATATTTT. The encoded protein is CASSPTRGARTSGNTIYF. The chain recombines TRBV14 with TRBJ1-3, with TRBD1 as a possible D gene (6 bases). The V gene's germline CDR1 is SGHDN and CDR2 FVKESK. The CDR3 is made up of 18 amino acids. Trimming took 4 bases from V and 0 from J, leaving 19 bases between them.

The chain uses TRBV5-8 and TRBJ2-1; TRBD2 might be the D (5 bases). Looked up from germline, CDR1 is SGHTS and CDR2 is YDEGEE. Trimming shortened V by 4 bases and J by 3 bases, and 17 bases separated the two germline ends. This CDR3 comprises 16 residues. The CDR3 sequence is CASSPYVGAIYNEQFF. The CDR3 DNA is TGTGCCAGCAGCCCCTATGTGGGAGCTATCTACAATGAGCAGTTCTTC.

The chain uses TRBV7-3 and TRBJ2-3, with 13 bases aligning to TRBD2. Germline lookup yields CDR1 SGHTA and CDR2 FQGTGA. The CDR3 length is 16 residues. J lost 6 bases, V lost 5 bases, and 8 bases had no gene match. The CDR3 DNA follows: TGTGCCAGCAGCACCGGACTAGCGGGAGATGGGGATACGCAGTATTTT. Its translation: CASSTGLAGDGDTQYF.

The rearrangement joins TRBV5-1 to TRBJ2-7, with D possibly matching TRBD1 (6 bases). The germline CDR1 and CDR2 sequences are SGHRS and YFSETQ. V shed 1 base and J shed 6 bases, with 14 bases lying between them. The CDR3 covers 14 residues. CDR3: CASSLLQGPPEQYF. CDR3 sequence (DNA): TGCGCCAGCAGCTTGCTACAGGGTCCCCCCGAGCAGTACTTC. The full variable domain, its missing parts supplied by reference TRBV5-1 and TRBJ2-7, is KAGVTQTPRYLIKTRGQQVTLSCSPISGHRSVSWYQQTPGQGLQFLFEYFSETQRNKGNFPGRFSGRQFSNSRSEMNVSTLELGDSALYLCASSLLQGPPEQYFGPGTRLTVT.

This clone was detected only a few times. V and J are TRBV7-2 and TRBJ2-1, with 11 bases identical to TRBD2. After removal of 7 bases from V and 0 bases from J, the junction contained 5 bases not matched to a gene. Looked up from germline, CDR1 is SGHTA and CDR2 is FQGNSA. This CDR3 region has 16 residues. CDR3 loop: CASILAGGSSYNEQFF. The DNA of the CDR3 is TGTGCCAGCATTCTAGCGGGAGGTAGCTCCTACAATGAGCAGTTCTTC.

This rearrangement joins TRBV14 to TRBJ2-3, with 9 bases that match TRBD2. Germline trimming cut 1 base from V and 2 bases from J; bases unmatched to any gene: 7. The CDR3 runs 17 residues. Germline V gene sequence: CDR1 SGHDN, CDR2 FVKESK. The CDR3 DNA follows: TGTGCCAGCAGCCAAGTAGCGGGAGTGTGGAACACAGATACGCAGTATTTT. Translated, it gives CASSQVAGVWNTDTQYF.

This clone turned up a few times. The V and J genes are TRBV25-1 and TRBJ1-1; possible D gene TRBD1, 6 bases. Trimming stripped 2 bases from V and 5 bases from J, with 18 bases between. The CDR3 is 16 residues long. CDR1 and CDR2 (germline): MGHDK, SYGVNS. DNA of the CDR3: TGTGCCAGCAGTGAAGAGCTTACTACAGGGAAAACTGAAGCTTTCTTT. It specifies CASSEELTTGKTEAFF.

The CDR3 DNA reads as TGTGCCAGCAGCATCCGGCGGGACAGGGCCTACAATGAGCAGTTCTTC. As protein: CASSIRRDRAYNEQFF. The chain is built from TRBV7-9 and TRBJ2-1, with TRBD1 matching over 9 bases. In germline, CDR1 is SEHNR, CDR2 FQNEAQ (reference sequence). V was clipped by 5 bases and J by 2 bases; unmatched bases: 7. This CDR3 region has 16 residues.

This clone has more than one count but fewer than ten. The chain joins TRBV29-1 to TRBJ1-2, with 8 bases aligning to TRBD1. CDR1 SQVTM and CDR2 ANQGSEA come from the germline V gene. Germline trimming cut 8 bases from V and 4 bases from J; bases unmatched to any gene: 6. The CDR3 sequence is 12 residues long. The CDR3 DNA reads as TGCAGCACTTGGACAGGGTCCTATGGCTACACCTTC. Amino acid sequence: CSTWTGSYGYTF.

V is TRBV7-9 and J is TRBJ2-1; 8 bases map to TRBD2. Germline V gene data show CDR1 as SEHNR and CDR2 as FQNEAQ (reference sequence). V lost 0 bases to trimming and J lost 8 bases; unmatched junction nucleotides: 9. The CDR3 is made up of 16 amino acids. The CDR3 here is CASSLAYSGSFDEQFF. The CDR3 DNA reads TGTGCCAGCAGCTTAGCGTACAGCGGGAGCTTTGATGAGCAGTTCTTC.

The V call is TRBV5-6, the J call TRBJ2-1, with 7 bases fitting TRBD2. From germline, CDR1 is SGHDT and CDR2 YYEEEE. J lost 6 bases, V lost 1 base, and 7 bases had no gene match. CDR3 length: 15 residues. The CDR3 protein is CASSLLAGERNEQFF. CDR3 DNA sequence: TGTGCCAGCAGCTTGCTGGCGGGAGAACGCAATGAGCAGTTCTTC.

This clone was detected only a few times. The chain recombines TRBV5-4 with TRBJ2-3, with 7 positions matching TRBD1. Trimming at V came to 3 bases and at J to 2 bases, leaving 3 bases not matched to a gene. Per the germline V gene, CDR1 is SGHNT and CDR2 is YYREEE (reference sequence). The CDR3 spans 14 residues. The CDR3 DNA reads as TGTGCCAGCAGCTCGGACAGGATCACAGATACGCAGTATTTT. It translates to CASSSDRITDTQYF.

This chain connects TRBV9 to TRBJ1-5, with TRBD1 matching 9 bases. The J segment lost 1 base and the V segment lost 4 bases, leaving 3 bases of the junction unmatched. Per the germline V gene, CDR1 is SGDLS and CDR2 is YYNGEE. This CDR3 has 15 residues. Here the CDR3 reads CASSPTGGSNQPQHF. CDR3 coding DNA: TGTGCCAGCAGCCCGACAGGGGGAAGCAATCAGCCCCAGCATTTT.

This chain uses TRBV4-3 with TRBJ2-1; 8 bases agree with TRBD1. This CDR3 spans 14 amino acids. J was trimmed by 3 bases and V by 3 bases; bases with no gene match: 1. The V gene's germline CDR1 is LGHNA and CDR2 YSLEER. The CDR3 DNA is TGCGCCAGCAGCCAGGACAGGGACTACAATGAGCAGTTCTTC. This gives the protein CASSQDRDYNEQFF.

The genes are TRBV27 and TRBJ2-3; 7 bases align to TRBD1. Germline trimming cut 4 bases from V and 6 bases from J; bases unmatched to any gene: 16. Germline values: CDR1 MNHEY, CDR2 SMNVEV (reference sequence). The length of the CDR3 is 17 residues. The CDR3 here is CASSYHHRQGRGDTQYF. The CDR3 bases are TGTGCCAGCAGTTACCACCATAGACAGGGCCGAGGGGATACGCAGTATTTT.

This clone was detected only a few times. As DNA, the CDR3 is TGCGCCAGCAGCCAAGATATGTGGGACCAAGAGACCCAGTACTTC. This gives the protein CASSQDMWDQETQYF. V and J are TRBV4-3 and TRBJ2-5; D not certain. This CDR3 spans 15 amino acids. Trimming took off 0 bases at V and 0 bases at J, with 8 bases between the two ends. CDR1 is LGHNA and CDR2 is YSLEER in the germline V gene.

The chain combines TRBV6-5 with TRBJ2-1, with 10 bases aligning to TRBD1. The trim removed 6 bases at V and 8 bases at J, leaving 7 bases unmatched. Germline V CDR1 and CDR2: MNHEY, SVGAGI. The CDR3 covers 14 residues. CDR3 amino acids: CASSWDRGIDEQFF. The CDR3 coding sequence is TGTGCCAGCAGCTGGGACAGGGGTATCGATGAGCAGTTCTTC.

Remarks on this clone: Other DNA sequences from this sample encode an identical CDR3 as well. This chain joins TRBV28 and TRBJ2-5, with TRBD1 matching over 7 bases. V was clipped by 5 bases and J by 6 bases; unmatched bases: 18. CDR3 length equals 17 residues. CDR1 and CDR2 (germline): MDHEN, SYDVKM. The CDR3 DNA reads as TGTGCCAGCAGTAGCACTGACGGACAGGTAGAGCGAAAGACCCAGTACTTC. It specifies CASSSTDGQVERKTQYF.

V is TRBV6-5 and J is TRBJ1-5; unclear D gene. Deletions cut 0 bases from V and 6 bases from J, with 9 bases between. Germline CDR1 is MNHEY and CDR2 is SVGAGI. The length of the CDR3 is 14 residues. CDR3 coding DNA: TGTGCCAGCAGTTACTCCAAGGGAGGTCAGCCCCAGCATTTT. It encodes CASSYSKGGQPQHF.

This chain joins TRBV19 and TRBJ2-4; D call uncertain. V lost 0 bases, J lost 13 bases, and 13 bases lay in between. In germline, CDR1 is LNHDA, CDR2 SQIVND (reference sequence). The CDR3 consists of 13 residues. CDR3 nucleotide sequence: TGTGCCAGTAGTATAGATCCCCTCAAGTGGCAGTACTTC. Encoded protein: CASSIDPLKWQYF.

V usage is TRBV29-1 and J usage is TRBJ2-1, with 8 positions matching TRBD1. The germline gives CDR1 SQVTM, CDR2 ANQGSEA. Trimming removed 1 base from V and 3 bases from J; junction bases left unmatched: 8. The CDR3 is 16 residues long. For the CDR3, the DNA is TGCAGCGTTGAAGCACAGGACAGGGTCAACTACAATGAGCAGTTCTTC. Its protein is CSVEAQDRVNYNEQFF.

The V and J genes are TRBV4-2 and TRBJ1-1; weak D call: TRBD1 (6 bases). CDR3 length: 15 amino acids. The V gene lost 0 bases and the J gene lost 7 bases, with 15 bases spanning the gap. Germline lookup yields CDR1 LGHNA and CDR2 YNFKEQ. The CDR3 DNA follows: TGTGCCAGCAGCCAAGATTTGGGACAACCGATTGAAGCTTTCTTT. Translating gives CASSQDLGQPIEAFF.